Sequencing of this T cell receptor beta chain was carried out in a study of T-cell memory formation after mild COVID-19. MiXCR was run by TCRdb on the 5' RACE reads, yielding one entry per CDR3 protein. The sample records about 140,000 distinct CDR3 sequences, roughly 13% being singletons. CDR1 MNHEY and CDR2 SMNVEV come from the germline V gene (reference sequence). This CDR3 contains 13 residues. The V gene lost 3 bases and the J gene lost 4 bases, with 7 bases spanning the gap. The gene calls are TRBV27 and TRBJ1-5, with no clear D. The sequenced sample consisted of PBMCs or a T cell subset sorted from them (not recorded which). The TCR originated in an adult woman who had mild COVID-19 (a few samples of this study predate the infection). Cell type and time point are not known. CDR3 in amino acids: CASSFLRNQPQHF. CDR3 nucleotide sequence: TGTGCCAGCAGTTTCCTAAGAAATCAGCCCCAGCATTTT.